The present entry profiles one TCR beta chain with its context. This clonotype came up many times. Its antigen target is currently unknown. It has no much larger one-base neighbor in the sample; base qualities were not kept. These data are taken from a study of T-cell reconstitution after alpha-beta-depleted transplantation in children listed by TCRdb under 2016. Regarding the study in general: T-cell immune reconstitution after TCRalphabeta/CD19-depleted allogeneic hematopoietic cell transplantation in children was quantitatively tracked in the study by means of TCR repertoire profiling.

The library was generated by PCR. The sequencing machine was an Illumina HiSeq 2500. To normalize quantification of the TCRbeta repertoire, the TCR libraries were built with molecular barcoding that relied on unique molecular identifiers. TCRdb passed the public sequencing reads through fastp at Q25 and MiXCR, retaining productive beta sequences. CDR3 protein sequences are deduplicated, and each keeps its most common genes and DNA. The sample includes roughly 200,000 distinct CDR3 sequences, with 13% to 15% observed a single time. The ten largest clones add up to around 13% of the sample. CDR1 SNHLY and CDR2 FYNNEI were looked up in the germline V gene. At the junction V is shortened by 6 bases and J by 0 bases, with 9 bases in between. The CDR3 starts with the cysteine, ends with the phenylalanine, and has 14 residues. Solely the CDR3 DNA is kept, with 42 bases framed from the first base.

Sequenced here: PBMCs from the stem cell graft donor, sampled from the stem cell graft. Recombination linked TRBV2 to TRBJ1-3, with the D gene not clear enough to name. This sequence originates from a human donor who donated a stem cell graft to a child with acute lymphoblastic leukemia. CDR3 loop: CASSVESSGNTIYF. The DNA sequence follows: TGTGCCAGCAGCGTCGAGAGCTCTGGAAACACCATATATTTT.